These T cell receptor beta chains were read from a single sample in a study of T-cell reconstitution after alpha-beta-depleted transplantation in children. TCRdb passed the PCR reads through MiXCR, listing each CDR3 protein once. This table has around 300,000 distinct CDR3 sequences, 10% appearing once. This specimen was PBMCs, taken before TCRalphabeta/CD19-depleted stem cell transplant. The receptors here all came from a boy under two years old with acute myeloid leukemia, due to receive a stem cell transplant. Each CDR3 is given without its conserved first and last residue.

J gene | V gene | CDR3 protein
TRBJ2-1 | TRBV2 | ASSDDPGYYNEQF
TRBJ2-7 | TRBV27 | ASKWGYEQY
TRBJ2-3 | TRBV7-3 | ASSLTTARTDTQY
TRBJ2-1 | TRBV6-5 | ASSYSALAGGSYNEQF
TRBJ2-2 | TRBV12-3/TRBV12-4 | ASSLDAGPNTGELF
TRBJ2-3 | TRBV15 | ATSRETSGGAQTQY
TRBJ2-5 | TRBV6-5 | ASSYRAGGSQETQY
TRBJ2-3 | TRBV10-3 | AISEEQRGTDTQY
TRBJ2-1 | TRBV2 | ASRTSYRDSQF
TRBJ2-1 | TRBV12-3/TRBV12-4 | ASSAMGTGPNNEQF
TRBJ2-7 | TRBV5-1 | ASSLGGFRYEQY
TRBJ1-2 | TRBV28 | ASSRTGSYGYT
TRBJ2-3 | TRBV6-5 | ASSYISTDTQY
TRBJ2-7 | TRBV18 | ASSRTLAGGSYEQY
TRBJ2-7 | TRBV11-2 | ASSRFNYEQY
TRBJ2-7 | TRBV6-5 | ASRSRPFSYEQY
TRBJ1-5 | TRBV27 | ASSSEGYSNQPQH
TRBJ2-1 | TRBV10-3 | AILDRGEQF
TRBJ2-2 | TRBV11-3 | ASSLEVGENTGELF
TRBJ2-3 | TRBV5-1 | ASSFGSGGQLSTDTQY
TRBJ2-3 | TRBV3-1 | ASSRRLAGVTTAFTDTQY
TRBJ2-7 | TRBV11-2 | ASSPRVGAGAYEQY
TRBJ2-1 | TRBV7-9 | ASSTPYLGLEDEQF
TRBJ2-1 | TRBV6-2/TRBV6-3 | ASSYDLPGNEQF
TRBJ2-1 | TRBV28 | ASSLKMTGYNEQF
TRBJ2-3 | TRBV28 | ASSSWDSPGGTAQY
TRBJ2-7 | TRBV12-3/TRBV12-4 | ASSREAGGVYEQY
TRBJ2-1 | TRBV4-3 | ASSPSDHGTSEHNEQF
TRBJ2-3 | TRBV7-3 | ASSPGQTGDTQY
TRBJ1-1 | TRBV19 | ASSIATVGAEAF
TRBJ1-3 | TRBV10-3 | AIREGNAGNTIY
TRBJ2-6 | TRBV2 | ASSDELSGANVLT
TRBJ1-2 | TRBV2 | ASSEDGGGMIGYT
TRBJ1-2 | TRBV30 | AWVAGGDRSDGYT
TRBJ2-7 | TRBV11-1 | ASSLQGRASSYEQY
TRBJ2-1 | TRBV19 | ASTLNQWSYNEQF
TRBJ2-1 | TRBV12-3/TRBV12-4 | ASSFSGVTGEQF
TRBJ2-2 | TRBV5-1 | ASSLGPSNTGELF